This T cell receptor beta chain was documented in a study of T cell responses to AZD1222 COVID-19 vaccine. Libraries were prepared by immunoSEQ multiplex PCR; TCRdb keeps only in-frame clonotypes and omits some of them. The sample has 95,000 to 100,000 clones; around 83% are singletons. The TCR comes from an adult in good health. The sample consisted of peripheral blood, taken on day 0 of AZD1222 vaccination.

CDR3 sequence: CASSLGTAGTQYF. The CDR3 nucleotides are TGTGCCAGCAGCCTAGGGACAGCCGGGACCCAGTACTTC. The chain employs TRBV7-8 and TRBJ2-5, with TRBD1 matching over 7 bases. With V trimmed by 5 bases and J by 7 bases, 7 bases remained unmatched. Germline CDR1 SGHVS, CDR2 FQNEAQ. The CDR3 extends over 13 amino acids. Variable domain in full (rest from reference TRBV7-8 and TRBJ2-5): GAGVSQSPRYKVAKRGQDVALRCDPISGHVSLFWYQQALGQGPEFLTYFQNEAQLDKSGLPSDRFFAERPEGSVSTLKIQRTQQEDSAVYLCASSLGTAGTQYFGPGTRLLVL.